This passage covers 24 T cell receptor beta chains from one sample sequenced in a study of blood T cell repertoires in COVID-19. Sequenced by immunoSEQ multiplex PCR; TCRdb stores in-frame clones only, minus some. The repertoire includes about 190,000 clones, 84% of them detected once, and roughly 3.2% sits in the top ten. Sequences were obtained from PBMCs or T cells enriched from blood (not recorded which). The receptors here all came from a woman in her twenties or thirties who had been exposed to COVID-19.

The V and J genes are TRBV11-3 and TRBJ2-2, with D possibly matching TRBD1 (5 bases). This CDR3 region has 13 residues. Germline V CDR1 and CDR2: SGHNT, YENEEA. Deletions cut 0 bases from V and 7 bases from J, with 6 bases between. The CDR3 coding sequence is TGTGCCAGCAGCTTAGAAGGGGTCGGGGAGCTGTTTTTT. Protein: CASSLEGVGELFF.

This chain connects TRBV5-5 to TRBJ2-6; TRBD1 aligns across 10 bases. Germline V lookup: CDR1 SGHKS, CDR2 YYEKEE (reference sequence). This CDR3 contains 16 residues. The V gene end was trimmed by 4 bases and the J gene end by 2 bases; junction bases not matched to a gene: 3. CDR3 protein: CASSAGTGAGANVLTF. CDR3 sequence (DNA): TGTGCCAGCAGCGCCGGGACAGGGGCTGGGGCCAACGTCCTGACTTTC.

The DNA for the CDR3 is TGTGCCAGCAGCTCACGGGACAGCCGTGGAGAGACCCAGTACTTC. Encoded protein: CASSSRDSRGETQYF. The chain carries TRBV5-5 and TRBJ2-5; 7 nucleotides align to TRBD1. Unmatched junction bases numbered 9, after V lost 3 bases and J lost 4 bases. Germline V gene sequence: CDR1 SGHKS, CDR2 YYEKEE (reference sequence). The CDR3 runs to 15 residues.

The chain links TRBV30 to TRBJ1-5; the D gene is possibly TRBD1 (5 bases). Germline V gene data show CDR1 as GTSNPN and CDR2 as SVGIG (reference sequence). The CDR3 loop spans 13 amino acids. Trimming cost V 4 bases and J 7 bases, with 14 bases left between them. In DNA form, the CDR3 reads TGTGCCTGGACCACGGGGGACGTCCAGCCCCAGCATTTT. Translating gives CAWTTGDVQPQHF.

The V gene is TRBV27, the J gene TRBJ1-5; D is unresolved. CDR3 length: 13 amino acids. V lost 11 bases and J 2 bases, leaving 13 bases between the germline ends. Germline CDR1 and CDR2: MNHEY and SMNVEV (reference sequence). CDR3 in amino acids: CAAGVSGNQPQHF. CDR3 nucleotides: TGTGCCGCGGGAGTCAGCGGCAATCAGCCCCAGCATTTT.

This clone was seen just once. V gene TRBV19 combines with J gene TRBJ1-2; D gene uncertain. The CDR3 loop spans 14 amino acids. Germline values: CDR1 LNHDA, CDR2 SQIVND (reference sequence). V was pared by 7 bases and J by 3 bases, with 15 bases between. The CDR3, as DNA: TGTGCCAGTATTGAGGGCGCGGGCGACTATGGCTACACCTTC. This translates into CASIEGAGDYGYTF.

The rearrangement links TRBV4-3 to TRBJ2-3; TRBD2 matches at 8 bases. This CDR3 is built from 15 residues. The germline V gene has CDR1 LGHNA and CDR2 YSLEER. The V segment lost 0 bases and the J segment 7 bases; nucleotides outside the gene matches: 6. In nucleotides, the CDR3 is TGCGCCAGCAGCCAAGACGGGACTAGACAAAATACGCAGTATTTT. Translated, it gives CASSQDGTRQNTQYF.

The rearrangement uses TRBV12-3 or TRBV12-4 and TRBJ2-3; no clear D gene. The CDR3 totals 13 residues. Between the trimmed V and J ends, which lost 1 base and 1 base, there was a span of 3 bases. The CDR3 protein is CASSLGRTDTQYF. CDR3 DNA sequence: TGTGCCAGCAGTTTAGGGCGCACAGATACGCAGTATTTT.

The chain employs TRBV6-5 and TRBJ2-7; a possible D gene is TRBD2 (5 bases). Deletions cut 7 bases from V and 0 bases from J, with 10 bases between. CDR1 and CDR2 from the germline V gene are MNHEY and SVGAGI. The CDR3 totals 13 residues. The CDR3, as DNA: TGTGCCAGCACCCTTGGGAGCTCCTACGAGCAGTACTTC. It translates to CASTLGSSYEQYF.

This clone was detected only once. This rearrangement joins TRBV11-2 to TRBJ2-1, with 10 positions matching TRBD1. With 5 bases clipped from V and 5 bases from J, the junction kept 9 bases outside the gene matches. The germline V gene has CDR1 SGHAT and CDR2 FQNNGV. The CDR3 totals 16 residues. The CDR3 here is CASSATGTGVNNEQFF. The CDR3 DNA is TGTGCCAGCAGCGCAACCGGGACAGGGGTCAACAATGAGCAGTTCTTC.

Here the CDR3 DNA reads TGCGCCAGCAGCCAAGTTCCGGGGCTCGGGGGCGAGCAGTACTTC. Translation: CASSQVPGLGGEQYF. The gene calls are TRBV4-1 and TRBJ2-7; weak D call: TRBD2 (6 bases). This CDR3 region has 15 residues. Germline-derived CDR1 and CDR2 are MGHRA and YSYEKL. Trimming shortened V by 1 base and J by 6 bases, and 16 bases separated the two germline ends.

This chain uses TRBV9 with TRBJ1-4; D is possibly TRBD1 (6 bases). This CDR3 comprises 17 residues. The germline V and J ends were trimmed by 3 bases and 8 bases, with 23 bases remaining between them. CDR1 SGDLS and CDR2 YYNGEE come from the germline V gene. For the CDR3, the DNA is TGTGCCAGCAGCGCCCACTCCTACAGGGTGGATCGAGAAAAACTGTTTTTT. Encoded protein: CASSAHSYRVDREKLFF.

J is TRBJ2-7 and V is TRBV6-5, with 9 positions matching TRBD1. There are 14 residues in the CDR3. Germline V gene data show CDR1 as MNHEY and CDR2 as SVGAGI. The junction had 6 bases not matched to a gene; V was cut back by 7 bases and J by 2 bases. The DNA of the CDR3 is TGTGCCAGCACCCCCCGACAGGGGGCCTACGAGCAGTACTTC. Translating it yields CASTPRQGAYEQYF.

This CDR3 reads CASSLAGRDRGNTQYF. The CDR3 DNA reads TGCGCCAGCAGCTTGGCCGGTCGGGACAGGGGAAATACGCAGTATTTT. The V call is TRBV5-1, the J call TRBJ2-3; 10 bases are shared with TRBD1. Trimming removed 0 bases from V and 7 bases from J; junction bases left unmatched: 8. Germline values: CDR1 SGHRS, CDR2 YFSETQ. The CDR3 is 16 amino acids.

V gene TRBV4-3 combines with J gene TRBJ1-1, with 7 positions matching TRBD1. V shed 3 bases, J shed 1 base, and the junction held 5 bases outside the gene matches. Germline V CDR1 and CDR2: LGHNA, YSLEER. The CDR3 has 15 residues. The CDR3 region is CASSHKQGGNTEAFF. CDR3 DNA sequence: TGCGCCAGCAGCCATAAGCAGGGGGGGAACACTGAAGCTTTCTTT.

V gene TRBV7-2 combines with J gene TRBJ2-1; tentatively, D is TRBD2 (6 bases). Germline-derived CDR1 and CDR2 are SGHTA and FQGNSA. The length of the CDR3 is 13 residues. Between the trimmed V and J ends, which lost 4 bases and 5 bases, there was a span of 9 bases. The CDR3 region is CASSSRTNNEQFF. CDR3 nucleotide sequence: TGTGCCAGCAGCTCCCGGACTAACAATGAGCAGTTCTTC.

This sequence joins TRBV11-2 and TRBJ1-1, with D perhaps TRBD1 (6 bases). Germline-derived CDR1 and CDR2 are SGHAT and FQNNGV. The CDR3 is made up of 17 amino acids. V was pared by 2 bases and J by 1 base, with 17 bases between. The CDR3 bases are TGTGCCAGCAGCTTAAGCTTAAGCGGGGGCGAGAACACTGAAGCTTTCTTT. Translation: CASSLSLSGGENTEAFF.

The chain links TRBV5-8 to TRBJ1-1; D unclear. The V gene lost 0 bases and the J gene lost 11 bases, with 14 bases spanning the gap. Germline assignment: CDR1 SGHTS and CDR2 YDEGEE. This CDR3 contains 13 residues. The CDR3 nucleotides read TGTGCCAGCAGCTTGGTTCCGGGCGGGGAGGCTTTCTTT. Residues: CASSLVPGGEAFF.

The rearrangement joins TRBV27 to TRBJ1-1; D perhaps matches TRBD1 (5 bases). Looked up from germline, CDR1 is MNHEY and CDR2 is SMNVEV (reference sequence). Trimming stripped 4 bases from V and 4 bases from J, with 13 bases between. This CDR3 is built from 14 residues. CDR3 sequence: CASSSRGGATEAFF. CDR3 bases: TGTGCCAGCAGTTCCCGGGGGGGTGCCACTGAAGCTTTCTTT.

This CDR3 is CASSLDRNEQFF. The CDR3 nucleotides read TGTGCCAGCAGCTTGGATCGCAATGAGCAGTTCTTC. The chain combines TRBV5-6 with TRBJ2-1; no firm D call. V dropped 0 bases and J dropped 6 bases, with 4 bases sitting between them. There are 12 residues in the CDR3. In germline, CDR1 is SGHDT, CDR2 YYEEEE.

This CDR3 reads CASSTDRLSTNEKLFF. The CDR3 region has the DNA TGCGCCAGCAGCACCGACAGACTTTCAACTAATGAAAAACTGTTTTTT. This sequence joins TRBV5-1 and TRBJ1-4; D possibly corresponds to TRBD1 (5 bases). V lost 4 bases and J lost 0, with 13 bases in between. Germline loops: CDR1 SGHRS, CDR2 YFSETQ. This CDR3 has 16 amino acids.

This clone was found once. This rearrangement joins TRBV20-1 to TRBJ2-5, with 7 bases lining up with TRBD2. V was pared by 8 bases and J by 2 bases, with 2 bases of the junction left unmatched. This CDR3 is built from 11 residues. Germline V CDR1 and CDR2: DFQATT, SNEGSKA (reference sequence). In nucleotides, the CDR3 is TGCAGTTTAGCGGGTCAAGAGACCCAGTACTTC. As protein: CSLAGQETQYF.

The chain has TRBV5-1 and TRBJ2-2, with TRBD2 as a possible D gene (6 bases). The CDR3 has 13 amino acids. V lost 4 bases and J 5 bases, leaving 9 bases between the germline ends. Germline CDR1 reads SGHRS; CDR2 reads YFSETQ. In DNA, the CDR3 is TGCGCCAGCAGCGGAGGGGTTACCGGGGAGCTGTTTTTT. This gives the protein CASSGGVTGELFF.

The J gene is TRBJ2-3, the V gene TRBV9; 9 nucleotides agree with TRBD2. Per the germline V gene, CDR1 is SGDLS and CDR2 is YYNGEE. V dropped 0 bases and J dropped 4; count of bases not matched to a gene: 6. The CDR3 loop spans 16 amino acids. The CDR3 DNA reads TGTGCCAGCAGCGTAGCGGCTAGCGGGACCTCAGATACGCAGTATTTT. Translating gives CASSVAASGTSDTQYF.